These 7 T cell receptor beta chains came from one sample sequenced in a study of cytomegalovirus exposure and HLA in healthy donors. The protocol was immunoSEQ multiplex PCR, while the TCRdb copy is restricted to in-frame clones and leaves out a portion. The data hold over 150,000 clones, with approximately 86% observed a single time. Sequenced input: PBMCs. The source is a young man in good health and CMV-seropositive.

The chain is built from TRBV15 and TRBJ2-7, with 9 bases aligning to TRBD1. V lost 3 bases and J lost 4; bases outside the gene matches: 10. The CDR3 contains 16 residues. Germline CDR1 LNHNV, CDR2 YYDKDF (reference sequence). CDR3 bases: TGTGCCACCAGCAGGGGAGTTGGGACAGGGAGGTACGAGCAGTACTTC. Its protein is CATSRGVGTGRYEQYF.

CDR3 region: CASSPPTGGYGYTF. The CDR3 DNA sequence: TGTGCCAGCAGCCCGCCCACAGGGGGGTATGGCTACACCTTC. The V gene is TRBV7-9, the J gene TRBJ1-2, with 8 bases fitting TRBD1. The CDR3 covers 14 residues. Germline values: CDR1 SEHNR, CDR2 FQNEAQ (reference sequence). The V and J ends lost 5 bases and 5 bases, in that order; junction bases with no gene match: 7. Full variable domain (missing parts from reference TRBV7-9 and TRBJ1-2): DTGVSQNPRHKITKRGQNVTFRCDPISEHNRLYWYRQTLGQGPEFLTYFQNEAQLEKSRLLSDRFSAERPKGSFSTLEIQRTEQGDSAMYLCASSPPTGGYGYTFGSGTRLTVV.

In its sample, this clone was seen a few times. This rearrangement joins TRBV19 to TRBJ2-7, with 7 bases identical to TRBD1. The J segment lost 1 base and the V segment lost 2 bases, leaving 8 bases of the junction unmatched. The germline CDR1 and CDR2 sequences are LNHDA and SQIVND (reference sequence). The CDR3 covers 16 residues. The CDR3: CASSIRAGDSSYEQYF. The DNA of the CDR3 is TGTGCCAGTAGTATAAGGGCCGGGGACAGTTCCTACGAGCAGTACTTC. Together with reference TRBV19 and TRBJ2-7, the CDR3 gives the full variable domain: DGGITQSPKYLFRKEGQNVTLSCEQNLNHDAMYWYRQDPGQGLRLIYYSQIVNDFQKGDIAEGYSVSREKKESFPLTVTSAQKNPTAFYLCASSIRAGDSSYEQYFGPGTRLTVT.

The gene calls are TRBV7-3 and TRBJ1-2; no clear D gene. Germline-derived CDR1 and CDR2 are SGHTA and FQGTGA. Trimming stripped 0 bases from V and 5 bases from J, with 7 bases between. This CDR3 has 13 residues. The CDR3 nucleotides are TGTGCCAGCAGCTTAACAGGAGCATATGGCTACACCTTC. Residues: CASSLTGAYGYTF.

This chain links TRBV7-3 with TRBJ1-1, with TRBD1 matching 9 bases. CDR3 length: 17 amino acids. CDR1 is SGHTA, CDR2 FQGTGA, per germline. J lost 1 base, V lost 5 bases, and 11 bases had no gene match. The DNA for the CDR3 is TGTGCCAGCAGCCCCTACGGGGGGGACAGGGAGAACACTGAAGCTTTCTTT. It encodes CASSPYGGDRENTEAFF.

The J gene is TRBJ1-3, the V gene TRBV7-9, with a weak D call TRBD1 (6 bases). With 2 bases removed from V and 0 bases from J, the gap between germline ends came to 14 bases. The CDR3 consists of 17 residues. Germline assignment: CDR1 SEHNR and CDR2 FQNEAQ (reference sequence). Here the CDR3 reads CASSLWAGASSGNTIYF. CDR3 sequence (DNA): TGTGCCAGCAGCTTATGGGCAGGGGCGAGCTCTGGAAACACCATATATTTT.

V is TRBV6-5 and J is TRBJ1-3; 8 nucleotides line up with TRBD1. The CDR3 is made up of 15 amino acids. Germline V lookup: CDR1 MNHEY, CDR2 SVGAGI. J was trimmed by 2 bases and V by 5 bases; bases with no gene match: 5. The CDR3 region has the DNA TGTGCCAGCAGTCTCGGGACAGGCGCTGGAAACACCATATATTTT. As protein: CASSLGTGAGNTIYF.